This is a list of T cell receptor beta chains from one sample in a study of cytomegalovirus exposure and HLA in healthy donors. Produced via immunoSEQ multiplex PCR; TCRdb's table is partial and in-frame only. The table has 200,000 to 250,000 clones, more than 85% seen once; the top ten hold 1%. Source material: PBMCs. These TCRs come from a woman aged 18-35 years in good health and CMV-seronegative. CDR3s leave out the opening cysteine and the closing phenylalanine or tryptophan.

V gene: TRBV4-2
CDR3 protein: ASSQGRGGEKLF

V gene: TRBV6-5
CDR3 protein: ASSFGRAGYT

V gene: TRBV2
CDR3 protein: ASSRLAGGREQF

V gene: TRBV6-6
CDR3 protein: ASSRTGTFNTEAF

V gene: TRBV7-8
CDR3 protein: ASLDRGQETQY

V gene: TRBV6-5
CDR3 protein: ASRAGVVNEQF

V gene: TRBV6-5
CDR3 protein: ASSPFRGEGTEAF

V gene: TRBV5-6
CDR3 protein: ASSLVVHTEAF

V gene: TRBV7-8
CDR3 protein: ASTLLRGGNEQF

V gene: TRBV5-1
CDR3 protein: ASSLGELRGPGEAF